Following are 11 T cell receptor beta chains from one sample sequenced in a study of STAT3 mutations in large granular lymphocyte leukemia. Antigen specificity for these receptors is unknown. The table came from immunoSEQ multiplex PCR; TCRdb's copy has only in-frame clones and leaves some out. The sample includes about 15,000 clones, around 90% of them seen just once. General observations from the study: At least one immunodominant TCR beta clonotype appeared in every T-cell large granular lymphocyte leukemia patient.

Sequenced material: peripheral blood mononuclear cells. Source of these receptors: a woman in her forties or fifties with T-cell large granular lymphocyte leukemia. Some clones in this sample may be carry-over from other donors' samples.

V gene TRBV5-4 combines with J gene TRBJ1-1, with TRBD1 identical over 7 bases. Germline lookup yields CDR1 SGHNT and CDR2 YYREEE (reference sequence). The CDR3 contains 14 residues. The ends lost 5 bases at V and 5 bases at J; junction bases unmatched: 9. The CDR3 reads CASREGRGRTEAFF. The CDR3 coding sequence is TGTGCCAGCAGAGAAGGCAGGGGGAGAACTGAAGCTTTCTTT.

The chain uses TRBV5-1 and TRBJ2-3, with a tentative D call TRBD2 (6 bases). V was cut by 4 bases and J by 1 base, with 13 bases left in between. CDR1 SGHRS and CDR2 YFSETQ come from the germline V gene. The CDR3 loop spans 15 amino acids. CDR3 residues: CASSPRGSGTDTQYF. The CDR3, as DNA: TGCGCCAGCAGCCCCCGGGGGAGTGGCACAGATACGCAGTATTTT.

This clone was counted a few times. The chain has TRBV2 and TRBJ2-7; 7 positions agree with TRBD1. Germline assignment: CDR1 SNHLY and CDR2 FYNNEI. V was pared by 0 bases and J by 3 bases, with 5 bases of the junction left unmatched. The CDR3 totals 15 residues. DNA of the CDR3: TGTGCCAGCAGTGAAGCATCGGGACAGATCTACGAGCAGTACTTC. Its translation is CASSEASGQIYEQYF.

The rearrangement joins TRBV13 to TRBJ2-7; no reliable D call. CDR1 and CDR2 (germline): PRHDT, FYEKMQ (reference sequence). The CDR3 has 16 residues. Trimming left V 2 bases short and J 0 bases short, with 14 bases between. CDR3 in amino acids: CASSLSWRSDSYEQYF. The CDR3 DNA sequence: TGTGCCAGCAGCTTATCCTGGCGTTCCGACTCCTACGAGCAGTACTTC.

The chain combines TRBV18 with TRBJ2-1; the D gene could be TRBD1 or TRBD2 (5 bases each). The V end was cut by 4 bases, the J end by 5 bases, with 6 bases between. Germline-derived CDR1 and CDR2 are KGHSH and LQKENI. The CDR3 consists of 12 residues. The CDR3: CASSRGNNEQFF. Written as DNA, the CDR3 is TGTGCCAGCTCACGGGGGAACAATGAGCAGTTCTTC.

The rearrangement uses TRBV28 and TRBJ1-2; D gene unclear. The CDR3 is 11 residues long. Trimming removed 6 bases at V and 7 bases at J, with 9 bases between. Per the germline V gene, CDR1 is MDHEN and CDR2 is SYDVKM. In nucleotides, the CDR3 is TGTGCCAGCAGAGTCAGTGGTGGCTACACCTTC. This gives the protein CASRVSGGYTF.

J is TRBJ2-7 and V is TRBV6-1; D perhaps matches TRBD1 (6 bases). V was pared by 6 bases and J by 2 bases, with 8 bases between. CDR1 MNHNS and CDR2 SASEGT come from the germline V gene. The CDR3 is made up of 12 amino acids. The CDR3 region has the DNA TGTGCCAGCAGCACAGGGACCTACGAGCAGTACTTC. As protein: CASSTGTYEQYF.

A single count supports this clone. V and J are TRBV6-6 and TRBJ1-1, with unresolved D. From germline, CDR1 is MNHNY and CDR2 SVGAGI (reference sequence). The CDR3 is 13 residues long. V lost 6 bases and J lost 4, with 12 bases in between. DNA of the CDR3: TGTGCCAGCAGACATGGAATGGCCACTGAAGCTTTCTTT. Its protein is CASRHGMATEAFF.

This clone was recorded a few times. This chain connects TRBV4-2 to TRBJ2-7; 11 positions agree with TRBD1. Germline-derived CDR1 and CDR2 are LGHNA and YNFKEQ. The CDR3 is 14 residues long. Trimming removed 3 bases from V and 6 bases from J; junction bases left unmatched: 4. CDR3 sequence reads: CASSHAGTGGEQYF. CDR3 coding DNA: TGTGCCAGCAGCCACGCCGGGACAGGGGGCGAGCAGTACTTC.

This clone was seen once. The chain couples TRBV29-1 to TRBJ1-2; D is unresolved. CDR3 length equals 13 residues. The V end lost 6 bases, the J end lost 8 bases, and 19 bases lay between the germline ends. Germline assignment: CDR1 SQVTM and CDR2 ANQGSEA. DNA of the CDR3: TGCAGCGTCCAGCTCCGACCAGACGGGGGCTACACCTTC. It specifies CSVQLRPDGGYTF.

The CDR3 protein is CASSLPGASGRSEQYF. In DNA, the CDR3 is TGTGCCAGCAGCTTACCCGGGGCTAGCGGGAGATCCGAGCAGTACTTC. The rearrangement uses TRBV5-4 and TRBJ2-7, with 10 bases fitting TRBD2. Germline CDR1 is SGHNT and CDR2 is YYREEE (reference sequence). This CDR3 spans 16 amino acids. V lost 2 bases and J lost 6; bases outside the gene matches: 11.